The table lists the clone carrying this TCR beta chain with a count of one. These data belong to a study of T cell changes during pregnancy in multiple sclerosis. CDR1 and CDR2 from the germline V gene are MRHNA and SNTAGT. The CDR3 extends over 16 amino acids. Unmatched junction bases numbered 3, after V lost 2 bases and J lost 0 bases. Profiled with immunoSEQ multiplex PCR; TCRdb holds only in-frame clones, not every one. The sample includes some 9,100 clones, 65% to 85% seen only once; the top ten take less than 20%. The input for sequencing was CD8+ T cells from peripheral blood mononuclear cells, taken in the third trimester of pregnancy. The chain uses TRBV6-4 and TRBJ2-3; 9 bases are shared with TRBD2. The TCR sequence derives from a female donor in good health, enrolled as a control in a pregnancy study. CDR3 nucleotide sequence: TGTGCCAGCAGTGACGCTGCGGGGGGGAGCACAGATACGCAGTATTTT. This sequence encodes CASSDAAGGSTDTQYF.